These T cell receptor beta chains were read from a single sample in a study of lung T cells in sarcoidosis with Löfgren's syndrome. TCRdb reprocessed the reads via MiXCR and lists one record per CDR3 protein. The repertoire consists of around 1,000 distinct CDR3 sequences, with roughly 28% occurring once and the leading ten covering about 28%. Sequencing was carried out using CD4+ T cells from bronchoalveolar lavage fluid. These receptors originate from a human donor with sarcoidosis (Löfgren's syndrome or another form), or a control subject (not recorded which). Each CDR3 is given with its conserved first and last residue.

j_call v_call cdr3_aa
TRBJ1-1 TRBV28 CASSLEVNTEAFF
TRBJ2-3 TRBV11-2 CGSSLTLKLTGVETDTQYF
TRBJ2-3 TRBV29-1 CSADLGTADTQYF
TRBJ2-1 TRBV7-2 CASNAERNEQFF
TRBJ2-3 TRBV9 CASSSLAGGGSDTQYF
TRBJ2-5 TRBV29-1 CSAWTSGRETQYF
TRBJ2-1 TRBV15 CATRKEGSTNHEQFF
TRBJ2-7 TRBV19 CASSARGQGADEQYF
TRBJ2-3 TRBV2 CASGGRTAGTQSF
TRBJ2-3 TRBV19 CASKGQGADTQYF
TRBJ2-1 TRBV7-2 CASSFSTTVYYSEQFF
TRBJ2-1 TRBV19 CASSITGTAYNGQLF
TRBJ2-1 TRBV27 CASSLYPGHRDEQFF
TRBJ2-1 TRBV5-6 CASSLGDRVYFF
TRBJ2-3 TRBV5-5 CASSLPSTQQRTDTQYF
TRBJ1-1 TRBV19 CASIRTETNTEAFF
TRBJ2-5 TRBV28 CASSLRGRRGETQYF
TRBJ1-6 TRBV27 CASSFSSDRGRNSPLHF
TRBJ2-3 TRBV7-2 CASSSNSGGGTDTQYF
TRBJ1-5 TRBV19 CASKSPTGTNQPQHF
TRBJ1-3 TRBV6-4 CASSETLQGTIYF
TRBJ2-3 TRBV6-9 CASSLIAGAGGTDTQYF
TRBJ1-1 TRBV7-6 CASSTLGGTEAFF
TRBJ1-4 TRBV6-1 CASSETAGGEKLFF
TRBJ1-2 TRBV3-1 CASSQLGGYTF
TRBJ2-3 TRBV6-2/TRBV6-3 CASSSHGRQGANTQYF
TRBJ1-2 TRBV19 CASKNGGINSNYGYTF
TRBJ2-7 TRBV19 CASRPRGQGADEQYF
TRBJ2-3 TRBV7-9 CASSLTQGGDTQYF
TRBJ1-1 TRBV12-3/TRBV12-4 CASSQQGSTEAFF
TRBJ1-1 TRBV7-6 CASSLDLNTEAFF
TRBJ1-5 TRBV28 CASSSPGVGDRQPQHF
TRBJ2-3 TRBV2 CASSQWLEDTQYF
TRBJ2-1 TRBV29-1 CSGRDRTMNGQFF
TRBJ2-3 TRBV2 CASPMASGRADTSTDTQYF
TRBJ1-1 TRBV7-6 CASSLGLNTEASF
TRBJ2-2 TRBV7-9 CASGQSAGGATGELFF
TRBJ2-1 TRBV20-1 CSAPGDSGDNEQFF
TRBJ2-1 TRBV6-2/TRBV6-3 CASSYSFRYLWNEQFF
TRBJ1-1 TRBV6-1 CASSPPVRRGLNTEAFF
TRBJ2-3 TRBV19 CASSMSGAQRDTQYF
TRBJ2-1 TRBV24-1 CATSPRGPYNEQFF
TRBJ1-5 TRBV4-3 CASSLSWTGDQPQHF
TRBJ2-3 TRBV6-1 CASSLSGRGADTQYF
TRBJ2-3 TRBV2 CASPTASGRADTSTDTQYF
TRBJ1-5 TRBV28 CASSSPGMGDRRPQHF
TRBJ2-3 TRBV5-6 CASSAAGGPIDTQYF
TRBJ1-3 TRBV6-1 CASSQRGSDGNTIYF